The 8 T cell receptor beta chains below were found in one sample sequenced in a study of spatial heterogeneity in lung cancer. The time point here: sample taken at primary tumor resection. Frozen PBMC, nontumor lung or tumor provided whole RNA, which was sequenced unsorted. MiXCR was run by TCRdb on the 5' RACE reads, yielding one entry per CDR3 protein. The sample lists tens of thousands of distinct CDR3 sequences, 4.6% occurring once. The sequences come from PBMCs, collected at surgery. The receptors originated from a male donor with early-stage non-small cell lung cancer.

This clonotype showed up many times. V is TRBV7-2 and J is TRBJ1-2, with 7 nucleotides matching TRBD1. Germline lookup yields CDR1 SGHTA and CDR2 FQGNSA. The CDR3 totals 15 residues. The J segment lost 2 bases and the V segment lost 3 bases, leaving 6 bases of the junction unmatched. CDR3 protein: CASSFKQGRNYGYTF. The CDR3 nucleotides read TGTGCCAGCAGCTTCAAACAGGGGAGGAACTATGGCTACACCTTC. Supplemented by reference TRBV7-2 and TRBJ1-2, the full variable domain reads GAGVSQSPSNKVTEKGKDVELRCDPISGHTALYWYRQSLGQGLEFLIYFQGNSAPDKSGLPSDRFSAERTGGSVSTLTIQRTQQEDSAVYLCASSFKQGRNYGYTFGSGTRLTVV.

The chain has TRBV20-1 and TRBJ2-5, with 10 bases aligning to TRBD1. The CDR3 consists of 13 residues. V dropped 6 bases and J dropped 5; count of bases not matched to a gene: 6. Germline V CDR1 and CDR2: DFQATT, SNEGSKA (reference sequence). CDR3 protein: CSAPGQGRETQYF. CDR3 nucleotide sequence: TGCAGTGCCCCGGGACAGGGGAGGGAGACCCAGTACTTC.

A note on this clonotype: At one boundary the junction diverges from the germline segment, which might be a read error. In nucleotides, the CDR3 is TGCAGTGCTAGAGATCGCCTCCGGGACAGCATCGGGCAGCTGTTTTTT. This sequence encodes CSARDRLRDSIGQLFF. The rearrangement uses TRBV20-1 and TRBJ2-2; 7 bases match TRBD1. The CDR3 contains 16 residues. CDR1 and CDR2 from the germline V gene are DFQATT and SNEGSKA (reference sequence).

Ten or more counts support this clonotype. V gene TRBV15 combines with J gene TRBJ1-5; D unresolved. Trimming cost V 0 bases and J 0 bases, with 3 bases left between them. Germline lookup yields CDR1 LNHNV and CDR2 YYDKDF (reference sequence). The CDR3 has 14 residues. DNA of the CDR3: TGTGCCACCAGCAGAGATTATAGCAATCAGCCCCAGCATTTT. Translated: CATSRDYSNQPQHF.

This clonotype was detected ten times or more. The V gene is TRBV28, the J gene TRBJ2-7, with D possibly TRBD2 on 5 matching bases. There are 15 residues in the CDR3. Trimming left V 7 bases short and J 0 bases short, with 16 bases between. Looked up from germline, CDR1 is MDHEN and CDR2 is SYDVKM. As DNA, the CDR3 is TGTGCCAGCAAGACTCCGGGATTAGGCTCCTACGAGCAGTACTTC. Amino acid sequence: CASKTPGLGSYEQYF. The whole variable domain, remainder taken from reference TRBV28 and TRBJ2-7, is DVKVTQSSRYLVKRTGEKVFLECVQDMDHENMFWYRQDPGLGLRLIYFSYDVKMKEKGDIPEGYSVSREKKERFSLILESASTNQTSMYLCASKTPGLGSYEQYFGPGTRLTVT.

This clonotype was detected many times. The CDR3: CASSPGVEGTEAFF. CDR3 in DNA: TGTGCCAGCTCACCAGGGGTGGAGGGCACTGAAGCTTTCTTT. The chain is built from TRBV18 and TRBJ1-1, with D hard to call. Germline-derived CDR1 and CDR2 are KGHSH and LQKENI. V was trimmed by 2 bases and J by 4 bases, leaving 11 bases between them. This CDR3 has 14 amino acids.

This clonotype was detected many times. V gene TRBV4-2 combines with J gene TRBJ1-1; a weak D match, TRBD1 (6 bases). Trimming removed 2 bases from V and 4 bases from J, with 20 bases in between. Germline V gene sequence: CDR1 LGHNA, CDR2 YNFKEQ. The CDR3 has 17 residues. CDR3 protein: CASSQRAGEAFGTEAFF. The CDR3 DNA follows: TGTGCCAGCAGCCAAAGGGCAGGGGAAGCGTTCGGCACTGAAGCTTTCTTT.

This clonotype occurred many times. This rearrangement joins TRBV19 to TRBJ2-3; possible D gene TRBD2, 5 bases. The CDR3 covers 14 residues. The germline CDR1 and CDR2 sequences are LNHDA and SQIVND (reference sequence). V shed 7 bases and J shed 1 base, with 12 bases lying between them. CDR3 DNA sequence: TGTGCCAGTAACGAGGGAGTAGGCACAGATACGCAGTATTTT. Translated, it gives CASNEGVGTDTQYF.